Here is one T cell receptor (beta chain) with its context. The data were taken from a study of blood T cell repertoires in COVID-19. Across the study: Acute and convalescent COVID-19 samples came from the United States, Italy and Spain. In each case, the material was cDNA or gDNA derived from T cells, B-cell-depleted T cells, or PBMCs.

The CDR3 contains 16 residues. Germline V gives CDR1 MDHEN, CDR2 SYDVKM. V was cut by 6 bases and J by 4 bases, with 19 bases left in between. Authors' processing steps: Amplifying reference gene primers gave estimates of nucleated cell counts. TCRdb's table, derived via immunoSEQ multiplex PCR, lists solely in-frame clones and lacks some. Clonal size and the V and J genes are those of that table, whereas D and trimming came from the DNA. The data show about 75,000 clones, about four fifths seen once. The sequence came from a woman of 80 years or more with active or convalescent COVID-19. Sequencing was carried out using peripheral blood. The chain combines TRBV28 with TRBJ1-5, with D perhaps matching TRBD1 (6 bases). In nucleotides, the CDR3 is TGTGCCAGCAGGTCCCCCGGGACAACGATTAATCAGCCCCAGCATTTT. Translating it yields CASRSPGTTINQPQHF.